This T cell receptor beta chain stems from a study of T cells after yellow fever vaccination. Overall study: Preparing low-cell-number fractions relied on SMART-Seq v4 Ultra Low Input.

Notes on the study in general: The CD4 compartment and the CD8 compartment contained a small share of clonotypes in common. The bulk population could contribute abundant contaminating clonotypes to FACS-sorted repertoires. Clones from primary vaccination mostly reappeared after the booster (around 97% CD4, over 85% CD8).

The CDR3 runs to 14 residues. CDR1 is SGHVS and CDR2 is FQNEAQ in the germline V gene. V was clipped by 1 base and J by 6 bases, with 11 bases between them. About this clonotype: The antigen is not known.

A single record per CDR3 protein comes from TCRdb applying MiXCR to the 5' RACE reads. This table has 300,000 or so distinct CDR3 sequences, 3% to 4.5% appearing once. Sample: PBMCs, taken 5 days after the yellow fever booster vaccination. The gene calls are TRBV7-8 and TRBJ2-3, with D maybe TRBD2 (7 bases). The receptor was derived from a young man who received the YFV17D yellow fever vaccine. DNA for the CDR3: TGTGCCAGCAGCTTAGTTAGGGGGGGGGATACGCAGTATTTT. It yields the protein CASSLVRGGDTQYF.